This T cell receptor beta chain was profiled in a study of cytomegalovirus exposure and HLA in healthy donors. Notes on the study in general: A few of the chains that were CMV-associated were confirmed in vitro to be specific for CMV antigens. In a later analysis, HLA-associated beta chains showed higher expansion and lower generation probabilities than comparable chains.

With regard to this clone: Its antigen is as yet unknown.

Both 60 Vbeta primers and 13 Jbeta primers went into the PCR. Method: immunoSEQ multiplex PCR; TCRdb's copy keeps in-frame clones and lacks some. The table lists roughly 100,000 clones, about 70% of them singletons. While unrecorded immune exposures were likely, the donors were nominally healthy when sampled. Trimming took off 5 bases at V and 4 bases at J, with 14 bases between the two ends. The CDR3 covers 14 residues. In germline, CDR1 is SEHNR, CDR2 FQNEAQ (reference sequence). This chain uses TRBV7-9 with TRBJ1-2; D gene uncertain. Specimen: PBMCs. This sequence originates from a man aged 25-45 years in good health and CMV-seronegative. CDR3 bases: TGTGCCAGCAGCGCCGAGGTAGGCCGCTATGGCTACACCTTC. Protein: CASSAEVGRYGYTF.